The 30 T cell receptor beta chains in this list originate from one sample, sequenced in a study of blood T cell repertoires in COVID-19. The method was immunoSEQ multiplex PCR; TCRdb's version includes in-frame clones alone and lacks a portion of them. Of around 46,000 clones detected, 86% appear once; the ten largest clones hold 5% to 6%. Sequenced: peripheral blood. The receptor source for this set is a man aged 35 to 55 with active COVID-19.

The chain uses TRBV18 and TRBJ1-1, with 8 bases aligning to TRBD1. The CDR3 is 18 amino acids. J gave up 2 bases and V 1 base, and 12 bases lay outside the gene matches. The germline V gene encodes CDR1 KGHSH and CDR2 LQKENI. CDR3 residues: CASSPLRGRGFRNTEAFF. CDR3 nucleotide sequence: TGTGCCAGCTCACCACTCAGGGGGCGAGGGTTTCGCAACACTGAAGCTTTCTTT.

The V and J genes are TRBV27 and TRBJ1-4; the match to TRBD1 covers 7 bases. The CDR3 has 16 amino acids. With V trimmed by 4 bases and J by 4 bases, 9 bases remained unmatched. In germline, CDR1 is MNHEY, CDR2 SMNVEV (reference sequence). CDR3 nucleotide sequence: TGTGCCAGCAGTTATTCTAGGGGGCTTGGTAATGAAAAACTGTTTTTT. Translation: CASSYSRGLGNEKLFF.

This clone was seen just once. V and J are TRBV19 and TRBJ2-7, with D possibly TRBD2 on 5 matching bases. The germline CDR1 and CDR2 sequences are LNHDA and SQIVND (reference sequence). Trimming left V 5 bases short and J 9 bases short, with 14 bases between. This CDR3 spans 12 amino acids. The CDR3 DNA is TGTGCCAGTAGTCCCGGGAATGGGAGGCAGTACTTC. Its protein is CASSPGNGRQYF.

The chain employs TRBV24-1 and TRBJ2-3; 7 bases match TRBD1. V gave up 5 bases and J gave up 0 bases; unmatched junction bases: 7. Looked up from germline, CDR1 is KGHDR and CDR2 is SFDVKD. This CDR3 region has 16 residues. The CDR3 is CATSALQGSSTDTQYF. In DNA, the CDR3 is TGTGCCACCAGTGCACTACAGGGGTCTAGCACAGATACGCAGTATTTT.

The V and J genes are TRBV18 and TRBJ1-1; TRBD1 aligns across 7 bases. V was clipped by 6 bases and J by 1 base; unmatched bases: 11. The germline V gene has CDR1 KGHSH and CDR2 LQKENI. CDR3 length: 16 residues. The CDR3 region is CASSSRQGVKNTEAFF. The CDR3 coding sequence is TGTGCCAGCTCGTCCCGGCAGGGGGTTAAGAACACTGAAGCTTTCTTT.

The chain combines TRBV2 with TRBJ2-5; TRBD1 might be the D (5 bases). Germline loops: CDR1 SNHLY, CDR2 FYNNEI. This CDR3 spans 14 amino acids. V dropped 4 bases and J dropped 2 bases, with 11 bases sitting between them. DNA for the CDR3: TGTGCCAGCAGTGGACAGTTGGAGCAAGAGACCCAGTACTTC. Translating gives CASSGQLEQETQYF.

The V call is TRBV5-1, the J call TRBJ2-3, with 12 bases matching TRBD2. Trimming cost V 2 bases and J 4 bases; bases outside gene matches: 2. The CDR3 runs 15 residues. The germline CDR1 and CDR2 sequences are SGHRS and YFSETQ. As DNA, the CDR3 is TGCGCCAGCAGCTTACTAGCGGGAGGCCCAGATACGCAGTATTTT. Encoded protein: CASSLLAGGPDTQYF.

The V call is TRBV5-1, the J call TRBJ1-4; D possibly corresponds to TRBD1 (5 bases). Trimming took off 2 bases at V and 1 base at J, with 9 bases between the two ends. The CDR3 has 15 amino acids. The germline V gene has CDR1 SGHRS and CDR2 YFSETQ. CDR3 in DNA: TGCGCCAGCAGCTTAACAGGCCTAACTAATGAAAAACTGTTTTTT. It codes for CASSLTGLTNEKLFF.

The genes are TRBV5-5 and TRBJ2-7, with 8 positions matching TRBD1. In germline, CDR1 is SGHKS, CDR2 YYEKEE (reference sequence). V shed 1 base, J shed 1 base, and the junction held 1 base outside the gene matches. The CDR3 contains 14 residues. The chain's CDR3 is CASSLRDRSYEQYF. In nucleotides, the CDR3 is TGTGCCAGCAGCTTGAGGGACAGGTCCTACGAGCAGTACTTC.

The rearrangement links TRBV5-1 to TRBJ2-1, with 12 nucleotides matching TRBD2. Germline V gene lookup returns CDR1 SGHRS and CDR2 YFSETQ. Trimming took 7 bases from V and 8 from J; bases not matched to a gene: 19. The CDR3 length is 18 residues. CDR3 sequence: CASALGLAGLARVHEQFF. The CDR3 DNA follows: TGCGCCAGCGCCTTGGGACTAGCGGGCCTCGCCCGGGTGCATGAGCAGTTCTTC. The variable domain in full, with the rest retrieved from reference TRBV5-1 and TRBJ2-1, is KAGVTQTPRYLIKTRGQQVTLSCSPISGHRSVSWYQQTPGQGLQFLFEYFSETQRNKGNFPGRFSGRQFSNSRSEMNVSTLELGDSALYLCASALGLAGLARVHEQFFGPGTRLTVL.

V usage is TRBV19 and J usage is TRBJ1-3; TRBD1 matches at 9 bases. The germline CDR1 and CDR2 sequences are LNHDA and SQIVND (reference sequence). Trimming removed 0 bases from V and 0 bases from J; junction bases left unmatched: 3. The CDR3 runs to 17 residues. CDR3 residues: CASSIDATGGSGNTIYF. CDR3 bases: TGTGCCAGTAGTATAGACGCGACAGGGGGCTCTGGAAACACCATATATTTT.

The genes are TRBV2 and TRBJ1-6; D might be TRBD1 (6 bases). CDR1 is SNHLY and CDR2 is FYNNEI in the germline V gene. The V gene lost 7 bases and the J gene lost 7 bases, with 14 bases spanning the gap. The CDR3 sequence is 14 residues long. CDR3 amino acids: CASIHRVGNSPLHF. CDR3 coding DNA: TGTGCCAGCATCCACAGGGTAGGCAATTCACCCCTCCACTTT.

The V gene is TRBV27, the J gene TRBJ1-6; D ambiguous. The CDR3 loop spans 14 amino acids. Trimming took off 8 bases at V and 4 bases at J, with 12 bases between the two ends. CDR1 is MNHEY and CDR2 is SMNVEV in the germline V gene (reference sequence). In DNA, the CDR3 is TGTGCCAGCTTCCCGACGGGTTATAATTCACCCCTCCACTTT. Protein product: CASFPTGYNSPLHF.

In nucleotides, the CDR3 is TGTGCCAGCAGCCCCGACATCCTCTCCTACGAGCAGTACTTC. Amino acids: CASSPDILSYEQYF. The chain has TRBV5-5 and TRBJ2-7; no firm D call. Per the germline V gene, CDR1 is SGHKS and CDR2 is YYEKEE (reference sequence). The CDR3 consists of 14 residues. Trimming left V 4 bases short and J 0 bases short, with 11 bases between.

In DNA form, the CDR3 reads TGTGCCAGCAGCCAAACGACAGGGGCGGGGGAGCAGTACTTC. Its translation: CASSQTTGAGEQYF. The chain uses TRBV3-1 (or the pseudogene TRBV3-2) and TRBJ2-7, with TRBD1 identical over 8 bases. CDR1 is LGHDT and CDR2 is YNNKEL in the germline V gene (reference sequence). The CDR3 length is 14 residues. The V segment lost 2 bases and the J segment 7 bases; nucleotides outside the gene matches: 7.

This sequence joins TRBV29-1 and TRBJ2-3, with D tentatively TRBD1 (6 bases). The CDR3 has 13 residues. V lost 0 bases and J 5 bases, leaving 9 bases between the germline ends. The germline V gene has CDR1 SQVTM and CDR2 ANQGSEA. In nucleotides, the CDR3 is TGCAGCGTTGAAGACCGGACAGTAGATACGCAGTATTTT. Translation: CSVEDRTVDTQYF.

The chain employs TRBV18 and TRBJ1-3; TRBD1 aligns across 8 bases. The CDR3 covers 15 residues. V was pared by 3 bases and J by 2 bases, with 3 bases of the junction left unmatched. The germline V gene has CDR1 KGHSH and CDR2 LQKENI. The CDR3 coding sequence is TGTGCCAGCTCACCGCAACAGGGGGCTGGAAACACCATATATTTT. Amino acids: CASSPQQGAGNTIYF. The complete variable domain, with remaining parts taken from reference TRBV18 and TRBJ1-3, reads NAGVMQNPRHLVRRRGQEARLRCSPMKGHSHVYWYRQLPEEGLKFMVYLQKENIIDESGMPKERFSAEFPKEGPSILRIQQVVRGDSAAYFCASSPQQGAGNTIYFGEGSWLTVV.

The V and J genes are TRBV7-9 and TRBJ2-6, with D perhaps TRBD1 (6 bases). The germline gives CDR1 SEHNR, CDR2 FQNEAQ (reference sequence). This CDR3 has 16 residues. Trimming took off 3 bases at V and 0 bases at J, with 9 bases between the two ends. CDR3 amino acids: CASSFTGRSGANVLTF. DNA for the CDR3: TGTGCCAGCAGCTTTACAGGGCGCTCTGGGGCCAACGTCCTGACTTTC.

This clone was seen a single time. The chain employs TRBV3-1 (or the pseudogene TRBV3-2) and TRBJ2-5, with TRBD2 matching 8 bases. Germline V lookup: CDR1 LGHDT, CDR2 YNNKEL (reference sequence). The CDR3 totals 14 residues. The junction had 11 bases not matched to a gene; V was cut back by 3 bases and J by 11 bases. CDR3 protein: CASSQDSGAREQYF. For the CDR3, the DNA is TGTGCCAGCAGCCAGGATAGCGGGGCTCGGGAGCAGTACTTC.

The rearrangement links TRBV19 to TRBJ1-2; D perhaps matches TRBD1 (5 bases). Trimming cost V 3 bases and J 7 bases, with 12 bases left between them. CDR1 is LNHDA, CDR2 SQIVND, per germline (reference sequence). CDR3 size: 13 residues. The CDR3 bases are TGTGCCAGTAGTATGGGCCAGGGTTTTGGCTACACCTTC. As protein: CASSMGQGFGYTF.

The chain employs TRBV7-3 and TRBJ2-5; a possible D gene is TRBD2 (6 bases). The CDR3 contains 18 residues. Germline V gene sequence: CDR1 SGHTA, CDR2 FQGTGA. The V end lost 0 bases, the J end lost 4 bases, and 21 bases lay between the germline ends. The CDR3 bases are TGTGCCAGCAGCTTAACCGTAGGAGACGGGACTTTAGCAGAGACCCAGTACTTC. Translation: CASSLTVGDGTLAETQYF.

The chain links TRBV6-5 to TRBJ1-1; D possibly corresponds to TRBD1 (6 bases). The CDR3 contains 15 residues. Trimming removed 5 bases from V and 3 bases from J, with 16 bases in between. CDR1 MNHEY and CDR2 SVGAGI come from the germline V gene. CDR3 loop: CASSLARQVYTEAFF. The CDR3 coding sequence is TGTGCCAGCAGTCTCGCGCGACAGGTATACACTGAAGCTTTCTTT.

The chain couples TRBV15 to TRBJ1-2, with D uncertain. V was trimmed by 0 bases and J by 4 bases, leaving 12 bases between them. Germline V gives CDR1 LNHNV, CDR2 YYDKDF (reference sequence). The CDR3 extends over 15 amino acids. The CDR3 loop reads CATSRDRGGIYGYTF. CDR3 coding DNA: TGTGCCACCAGCAGAGATCGAGGTGGCATCTATGGCTACACCTTC. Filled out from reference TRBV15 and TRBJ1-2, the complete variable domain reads DAMVIQNPRYQVTQFGKPVTLSCSQTLNHNVMYWYQQKSSQAPKLLFHYYDKDFNNEADTPDNFQSRRPNTSFCFLDIRSPGLGDTAMYLCATSRDRGGIYGYTFGSGTRLTVV.

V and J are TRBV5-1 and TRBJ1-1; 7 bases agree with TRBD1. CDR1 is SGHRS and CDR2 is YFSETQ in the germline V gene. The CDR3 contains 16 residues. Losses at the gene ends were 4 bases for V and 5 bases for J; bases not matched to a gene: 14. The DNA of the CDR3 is TGCGCCAGCAGCCCCCGGGACAGAGAACAGGAGACTGAAGCTTTCTTT. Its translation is CASSPRDREQETEAFF.

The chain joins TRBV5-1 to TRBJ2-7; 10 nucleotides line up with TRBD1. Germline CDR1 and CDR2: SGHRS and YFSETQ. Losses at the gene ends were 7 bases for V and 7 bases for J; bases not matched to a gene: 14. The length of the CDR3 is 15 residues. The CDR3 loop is CASRAQDRGFWEQYF. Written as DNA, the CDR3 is TGCGCCAGCCGAGCCCAGGACAGGGGGTTTTGGGAGCAGTACTTC.

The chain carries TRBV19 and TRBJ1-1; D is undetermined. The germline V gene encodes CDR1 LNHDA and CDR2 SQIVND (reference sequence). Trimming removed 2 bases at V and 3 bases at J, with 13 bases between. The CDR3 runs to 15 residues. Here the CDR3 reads CASSISGVRDTEAFF. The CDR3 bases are TGTGCCAGTAGTATATCCGGGGTCCGGGACACTGAAGCTTTCTTT.

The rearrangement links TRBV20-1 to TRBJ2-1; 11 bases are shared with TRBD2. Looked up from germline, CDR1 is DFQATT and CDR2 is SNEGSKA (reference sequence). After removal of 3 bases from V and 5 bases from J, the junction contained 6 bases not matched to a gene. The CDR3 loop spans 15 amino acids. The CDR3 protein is CSASSGRALHNEQFF. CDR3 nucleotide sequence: TGCAGTGCTAGTAGCGGGAGGGCCTTGCACAATGAGCAGTTCTTC.

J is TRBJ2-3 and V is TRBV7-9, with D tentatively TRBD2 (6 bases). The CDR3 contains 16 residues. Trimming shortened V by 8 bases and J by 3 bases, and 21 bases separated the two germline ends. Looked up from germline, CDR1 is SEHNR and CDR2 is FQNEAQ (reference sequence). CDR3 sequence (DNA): TGTGCCAGCCCCCCTGATAGGCTAGCGAGTACAGATACGCAGTATTTT. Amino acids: CASPPDRLASTDTQYF.

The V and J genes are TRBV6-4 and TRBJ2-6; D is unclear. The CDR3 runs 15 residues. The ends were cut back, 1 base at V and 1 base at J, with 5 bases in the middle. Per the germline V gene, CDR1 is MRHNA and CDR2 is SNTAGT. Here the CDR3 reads CASSDYGSGANVLTF. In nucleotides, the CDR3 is TGTGCCAGCAGTGACTACGGGTCTGGGGCCAACGTCCTGACTTTC.

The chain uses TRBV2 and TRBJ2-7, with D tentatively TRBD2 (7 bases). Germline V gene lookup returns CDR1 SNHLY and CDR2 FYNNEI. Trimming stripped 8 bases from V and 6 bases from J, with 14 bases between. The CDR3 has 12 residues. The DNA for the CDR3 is TGTGCCAGCTGGGGGGGCGGAGGCGAGCAGTACTTC. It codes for CASWGGGGEQYF.